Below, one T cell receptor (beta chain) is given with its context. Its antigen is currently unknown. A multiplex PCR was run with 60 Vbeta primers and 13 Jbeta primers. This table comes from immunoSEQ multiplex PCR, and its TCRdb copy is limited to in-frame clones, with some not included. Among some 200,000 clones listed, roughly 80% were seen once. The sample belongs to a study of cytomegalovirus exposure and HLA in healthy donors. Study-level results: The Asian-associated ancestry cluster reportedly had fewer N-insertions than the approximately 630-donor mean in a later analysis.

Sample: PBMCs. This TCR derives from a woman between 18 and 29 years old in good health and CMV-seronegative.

As DNA, the CDR3 is TGTGCCAGCAGCCCCCGACAGTCAACTAATGAAAAACTGTTTTTT. It translates to CASSPRQSTNEKLFF. The chain recombines TRBV11-2 with TRBJ1-4, with a weak D call TRBD1 (5 bases). Trimming took 5 bases from V and 0 from J, leaving 10 bases between them. Germline CDR1 and CDR2: SGHAT and FQNNGV. The CDR3 totals 15 residues.